This entry is about one T cell receptor beta chain. This sample was taken from a study of blood T cell repertoires in COVID-19. Study context: There were acute and convalescent COVID-19 samples, and they came from the United States, Italy and Spain. T cells, B-cell-depleted T cells, or PBMCs supplied cDNA or gDNA.

In the original workflow: Reference gene primer amplification gave estimated nucleated cell counts. The repertoire was sequenced with immunoSEQ multiplex PCR; TCRdb's copy has only in-frame clones and lacks some. Clonal size and the V and J genes are those of that table, whereas D and trimming came from the DNA. The data hold about 260,000 clones, with about 88% observed a single time. The receptor's source is a man in his sixties who had recovered from COVID-19. The sample comprised peripheral blood.

CDR3 DNA sequence: TGTGCCAGCAGCCTGGACAGGGGGACGGGCTATGGCTACACCTTC. Amino acid sequence: CASSLDRGTGYGYTF. The rearrangement links TRBV7-2 to TRBJ1-2; 10 bases map to TRBD1. This CDR3 spans 15 amino acids. Trimming cost V 5 bases and J 4 bases; bases outside gene matches: 7. Germline V gene sequence: CDR1 SGHTA, CDR2 FQGNSA.